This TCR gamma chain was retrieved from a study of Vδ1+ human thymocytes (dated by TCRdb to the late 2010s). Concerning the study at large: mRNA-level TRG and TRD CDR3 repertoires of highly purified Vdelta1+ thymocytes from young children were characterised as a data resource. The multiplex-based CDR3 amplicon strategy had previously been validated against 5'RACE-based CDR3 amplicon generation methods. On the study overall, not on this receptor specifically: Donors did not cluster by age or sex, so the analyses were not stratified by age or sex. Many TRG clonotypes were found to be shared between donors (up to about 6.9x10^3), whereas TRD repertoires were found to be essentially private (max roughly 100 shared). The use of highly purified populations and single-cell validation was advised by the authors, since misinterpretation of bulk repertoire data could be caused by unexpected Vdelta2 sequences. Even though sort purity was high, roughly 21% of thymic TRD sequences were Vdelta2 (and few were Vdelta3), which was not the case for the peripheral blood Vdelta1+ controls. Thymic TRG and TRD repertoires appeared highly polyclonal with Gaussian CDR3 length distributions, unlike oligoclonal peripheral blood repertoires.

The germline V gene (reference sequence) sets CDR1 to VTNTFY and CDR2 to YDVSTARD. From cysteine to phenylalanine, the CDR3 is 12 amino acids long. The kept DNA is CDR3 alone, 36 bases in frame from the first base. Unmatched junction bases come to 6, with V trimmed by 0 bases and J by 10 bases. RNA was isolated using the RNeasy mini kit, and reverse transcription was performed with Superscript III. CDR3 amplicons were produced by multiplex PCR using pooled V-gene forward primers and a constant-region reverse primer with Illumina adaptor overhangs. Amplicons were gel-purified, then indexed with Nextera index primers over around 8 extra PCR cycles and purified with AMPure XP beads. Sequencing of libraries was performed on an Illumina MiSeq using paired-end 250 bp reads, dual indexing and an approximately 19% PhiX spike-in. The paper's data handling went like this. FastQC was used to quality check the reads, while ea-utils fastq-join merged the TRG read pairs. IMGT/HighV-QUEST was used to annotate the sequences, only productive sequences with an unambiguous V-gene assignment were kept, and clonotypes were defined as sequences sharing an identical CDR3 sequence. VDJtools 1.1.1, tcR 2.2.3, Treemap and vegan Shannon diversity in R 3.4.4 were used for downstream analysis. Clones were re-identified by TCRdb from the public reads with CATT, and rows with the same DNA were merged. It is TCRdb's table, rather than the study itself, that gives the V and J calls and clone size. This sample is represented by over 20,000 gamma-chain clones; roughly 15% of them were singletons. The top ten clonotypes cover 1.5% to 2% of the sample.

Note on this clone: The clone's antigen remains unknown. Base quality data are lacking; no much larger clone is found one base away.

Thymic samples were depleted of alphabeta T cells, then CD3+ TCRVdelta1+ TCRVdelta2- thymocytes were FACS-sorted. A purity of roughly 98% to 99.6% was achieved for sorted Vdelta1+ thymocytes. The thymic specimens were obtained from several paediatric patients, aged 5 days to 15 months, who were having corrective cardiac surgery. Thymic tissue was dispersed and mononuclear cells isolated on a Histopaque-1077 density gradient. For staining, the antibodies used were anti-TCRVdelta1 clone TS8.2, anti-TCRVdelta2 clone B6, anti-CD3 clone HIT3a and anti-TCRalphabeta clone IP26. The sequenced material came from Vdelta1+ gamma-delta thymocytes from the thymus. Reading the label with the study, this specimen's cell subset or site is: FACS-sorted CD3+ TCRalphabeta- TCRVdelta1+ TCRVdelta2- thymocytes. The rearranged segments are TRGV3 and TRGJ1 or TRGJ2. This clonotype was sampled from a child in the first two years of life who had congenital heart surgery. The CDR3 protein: CATWDRLLKKLF. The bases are TGTGCCACCTGGGACAGGCTCCTCAAGAAACTCTTT.